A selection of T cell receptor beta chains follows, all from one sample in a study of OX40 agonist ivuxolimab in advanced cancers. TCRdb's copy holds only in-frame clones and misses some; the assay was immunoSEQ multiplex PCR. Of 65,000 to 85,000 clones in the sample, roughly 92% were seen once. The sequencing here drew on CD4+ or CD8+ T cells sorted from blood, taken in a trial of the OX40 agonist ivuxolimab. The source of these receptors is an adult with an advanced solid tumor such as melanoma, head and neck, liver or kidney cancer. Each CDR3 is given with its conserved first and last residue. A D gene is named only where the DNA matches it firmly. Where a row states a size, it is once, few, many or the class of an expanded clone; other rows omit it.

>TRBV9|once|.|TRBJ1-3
TGTGCCAGCAGCGTAAGGGATACTGGAAACACCATATATTTT
CASSVRDTGNTIYF
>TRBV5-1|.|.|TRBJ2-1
TGCGCCAGCAGCTTGTCCCGAGGGATGGGGCAGTTCTTC
CASSLSRGMGQFF
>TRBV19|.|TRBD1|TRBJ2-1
TGTGCCAGTCGGTTCCCGGGACAGGGGTCCAATGAGCAGTTCTTC
CASRFPGQGSNEQFF
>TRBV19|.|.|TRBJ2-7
TGTGCCAGTACTGGGCGGGACGAGCAGTACTTC
CASTGRDEQYF
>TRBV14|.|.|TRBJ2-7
TGTGCCAGCAGCCAAGATACAGGTTTCCCTATTAAGCAGTACTTC
CASSQDTGFPIKQYF
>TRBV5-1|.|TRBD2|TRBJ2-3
TGCGCCAGTACGACTAGCGGTAGCACAGATACGCAGTATTTT
CASTTSGSTDTQYF
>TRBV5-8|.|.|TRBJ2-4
TGTGCCAGCAGCTTGGACCAGGGGGCCAAAAACATTCAGTACTTC
CASSLDQGAKNIQYF
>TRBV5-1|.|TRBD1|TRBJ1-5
TGCGCCAGCAGCTTGAGGACAGGGGGGGATCAGCCCCAGCATTTT
CASSLRTGGDQPQHF
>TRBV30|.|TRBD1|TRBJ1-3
TGTGCCTGGAGTCGGACAGGGGGCGGTTTTGGTGGAAACACCATATATTTT
CAWSRTGGGFGGNTIYF
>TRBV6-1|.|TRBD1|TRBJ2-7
TGTGCCAGCAGTGCCGGGACAGGACTCTACGAGCAGTACTTC
CASSAGTGLYEQYF